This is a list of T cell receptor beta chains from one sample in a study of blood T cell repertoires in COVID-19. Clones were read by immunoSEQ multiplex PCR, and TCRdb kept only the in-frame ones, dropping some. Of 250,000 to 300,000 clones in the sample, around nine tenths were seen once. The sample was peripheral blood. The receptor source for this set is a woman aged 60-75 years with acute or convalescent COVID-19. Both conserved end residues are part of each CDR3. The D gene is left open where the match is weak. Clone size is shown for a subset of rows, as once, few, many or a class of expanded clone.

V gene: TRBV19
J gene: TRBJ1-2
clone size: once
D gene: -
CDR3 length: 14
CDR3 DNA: TGTGCCAGTAGTATAGATCTGTACAGCTATGGCTACACCTTC
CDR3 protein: CASSIDLYSYGYTF

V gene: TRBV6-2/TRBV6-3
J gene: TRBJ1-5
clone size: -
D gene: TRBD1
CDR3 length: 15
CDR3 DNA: TGTGCCAGCAGTTCAGACAGGGTGCGCAATCAGCCCCAGCATTTT
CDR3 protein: CASSSDRVRNQPQHF

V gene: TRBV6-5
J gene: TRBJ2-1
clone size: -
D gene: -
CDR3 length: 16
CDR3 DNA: TGTGCCAGCAGTTCCTCCAGGCGGGATAAATTGAATGAGCAGTTCTTC
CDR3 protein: CASSSSRRDKLNEQFF

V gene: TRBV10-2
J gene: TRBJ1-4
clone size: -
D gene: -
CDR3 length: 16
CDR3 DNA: TGCGCCAGCAGGAGGGGTTGGGGGGGGCGGAATGAAAAACTGTTTTTT
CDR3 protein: CASRRGWGGRNEKLFF

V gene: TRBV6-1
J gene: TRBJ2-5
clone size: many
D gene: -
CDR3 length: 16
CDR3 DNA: TGTGCCAGCAGTGAAGTGAACAGACCCGACCAAGAGACCCAGTACTTC
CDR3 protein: CASSEVNRPDQETQYF

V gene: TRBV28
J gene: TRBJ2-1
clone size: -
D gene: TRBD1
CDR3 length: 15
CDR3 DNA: TGTGCCAGCACTCTGGAGCACAGGGGCTACAATGAGCAGTTCTTC
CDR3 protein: CASTLEHRGYNEQFF

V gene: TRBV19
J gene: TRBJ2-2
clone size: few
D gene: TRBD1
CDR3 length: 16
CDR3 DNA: TGTGCCAGTAGGTTCCCCGGGACAGGATTCTCCGGGGAGCTGTTTTTT
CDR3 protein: CASRFPGTGFSGELFF

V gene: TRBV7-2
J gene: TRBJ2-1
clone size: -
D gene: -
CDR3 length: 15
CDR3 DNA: TGTGCCAGCAGCTTACAGGGGAAACCCTACAATGAGCAGTTCTTC
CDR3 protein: CASSLQGKPYNEQFF

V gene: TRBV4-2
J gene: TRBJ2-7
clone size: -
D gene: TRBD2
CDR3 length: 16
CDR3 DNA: TGTGCCAGCAGCCAAGATACCGGGGGGGCGAGTCTCGAGCAGTACTTC
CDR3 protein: CASSQDTGGASLEQYF

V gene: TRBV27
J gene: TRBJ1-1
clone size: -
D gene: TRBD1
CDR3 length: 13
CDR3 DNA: TGTGCCAGCAGTTCAACAGGGGGCACTGAAGCTTTCTTT
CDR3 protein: CASSSTGGTEAFF

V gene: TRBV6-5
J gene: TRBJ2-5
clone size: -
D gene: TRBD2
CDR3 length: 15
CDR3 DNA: TGTGCCAGCAGTAGTATAGCGGGAGTGGGAGAGACCCAGTACTTC
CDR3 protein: CASSSIAGVGETQYF

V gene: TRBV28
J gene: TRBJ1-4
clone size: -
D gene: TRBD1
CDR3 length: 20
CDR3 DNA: TGTGCCAGCAGTTTATTCCTAGGGGACAGGACCTTCGCAACTAATGAAAAACTGTTTTTT
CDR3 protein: CASSLFLGDRTFATNEKLFF

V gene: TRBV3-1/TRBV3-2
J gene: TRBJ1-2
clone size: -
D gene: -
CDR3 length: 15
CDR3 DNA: TGTGCCAGCAGCCAAGAAAAAACAGGGTTGGGAGGCTACACCTTC
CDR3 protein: CASSQEKTGLGGYTF

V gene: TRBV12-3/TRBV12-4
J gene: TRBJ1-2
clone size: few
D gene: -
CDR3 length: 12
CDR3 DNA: TGTGCCAGCAGCACAGGGTTCCAAGGCTACACCTTC
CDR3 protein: CASSTGFQGYTF

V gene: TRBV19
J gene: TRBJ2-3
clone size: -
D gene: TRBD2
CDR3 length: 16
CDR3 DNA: TGTGCCAGTAGTCGCCTGACTAGCGGGAGTACAGATACGCAGTATTTT
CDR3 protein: CASSRLTSGSTDTQYF

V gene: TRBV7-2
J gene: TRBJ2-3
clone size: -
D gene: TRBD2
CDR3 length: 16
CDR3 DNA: TGTGCCAGCAGCTTAGTAGCTAGCGGGGGGCTCGATACGCAGTATTTT
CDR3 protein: CASSLVASGGLDTQYF

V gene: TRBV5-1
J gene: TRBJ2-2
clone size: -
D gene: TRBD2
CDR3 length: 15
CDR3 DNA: TGCGCCAGCAGCTTTCAAGCGGGGGGGGCCGGGGAGCTGTTTTTT
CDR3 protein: CASSFQAGGAGELFF

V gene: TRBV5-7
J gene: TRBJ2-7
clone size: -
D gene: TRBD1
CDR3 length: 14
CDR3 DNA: TGTGCCAGCAGCTTAAATCTGCGGACAGGCGAGCAGTACTTC
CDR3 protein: CASSLNLRTGEQYF

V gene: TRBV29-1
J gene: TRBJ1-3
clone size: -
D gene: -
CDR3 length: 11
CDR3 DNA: TGCAGCGTCCTAATTGCAAACACCATATATTTT
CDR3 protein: CSVLIANTIYF

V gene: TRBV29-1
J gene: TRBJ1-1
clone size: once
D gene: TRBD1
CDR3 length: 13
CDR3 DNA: TGCAGCGGGACAGGGTATTCTAGCACTGAAGCTTTCTTT
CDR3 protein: CSGTGYSSTEAFF

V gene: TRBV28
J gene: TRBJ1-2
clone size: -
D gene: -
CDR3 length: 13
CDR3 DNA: TGTGCCAGCAGTCGCGACAGAAGCTATGGCTACACCTTC
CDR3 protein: CASSRDRSYGYTF

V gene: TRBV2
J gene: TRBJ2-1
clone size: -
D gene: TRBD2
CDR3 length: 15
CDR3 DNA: TGTGCCAGCAGTATGACTAGCGGGGGGGTGGCGGGGCAGTTCTTC
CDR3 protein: CASSMTSGGVAGQFF

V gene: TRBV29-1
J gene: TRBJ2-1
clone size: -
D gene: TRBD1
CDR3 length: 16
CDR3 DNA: TGCAGCGTTGGCCGATCGGGACAGACCACCTACAATGAGCAGTTCTTC
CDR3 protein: CSVGRSGQTTYNEQFF

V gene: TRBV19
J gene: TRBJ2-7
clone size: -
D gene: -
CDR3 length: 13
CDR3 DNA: TGTGCCAGTAGTATCACAGGGTCCCACGAGCAGTACTTC
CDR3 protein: CASSITGSHEQYF

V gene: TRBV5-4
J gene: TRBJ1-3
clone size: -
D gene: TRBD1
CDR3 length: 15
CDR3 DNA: TGTGCCAGCAGCTTGGCCGCGACAGGGGGCAACACCATATATTTT
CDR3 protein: CASSLAATGGNTIYF

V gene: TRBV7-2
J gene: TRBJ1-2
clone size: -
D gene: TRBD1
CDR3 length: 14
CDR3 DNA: TGTGCCAGCAGCCACAGACAGGGCGACTATGGCTACACCTTC
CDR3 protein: CASSHRQGDYGYTF

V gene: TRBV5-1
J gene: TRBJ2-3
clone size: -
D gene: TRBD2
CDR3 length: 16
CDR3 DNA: TGCGCCAGCAGCCTGACGTTAGCGGGGGCCGAAGATACGCAGTATTTT
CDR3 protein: CASSLTLAGAEDTQYF

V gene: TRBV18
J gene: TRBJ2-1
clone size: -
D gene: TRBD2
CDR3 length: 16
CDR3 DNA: TGTGCCAGCTCGCCCAAACTAGCGGGGGCCTACAATGAGCAGTTCTTC
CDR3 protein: CASSPKLAGAYNEQFF

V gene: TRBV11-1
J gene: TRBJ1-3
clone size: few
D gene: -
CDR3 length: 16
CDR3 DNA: TGTGCCAGCAGCCACGGCGGCGCCCACTCTGGAAACACCATATATTTT
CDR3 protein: CASSHGGAHSGNTIYF

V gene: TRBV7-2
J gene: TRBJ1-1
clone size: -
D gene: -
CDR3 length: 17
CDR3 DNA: TGTGCCAGCAGCTTAGAAGGTGGACGGGAGTCAAACACTGAAGCTTTCTTT
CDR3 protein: CASSLEGGRESNTEAFF

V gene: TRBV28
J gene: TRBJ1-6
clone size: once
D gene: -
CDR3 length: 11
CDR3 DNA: TGTGCCAGCAGTTTTAGTTCACCCCTCCACTTT
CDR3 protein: CASSFSSPLHF

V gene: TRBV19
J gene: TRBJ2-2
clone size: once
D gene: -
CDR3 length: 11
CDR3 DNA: TGTGCCAGTAGTTTCGGCGGGGAGCTGTTTTTT
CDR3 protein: CASSFGGELFF

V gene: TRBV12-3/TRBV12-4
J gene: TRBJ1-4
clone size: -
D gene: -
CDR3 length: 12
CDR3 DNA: TGTGCCAGCAGTTTTGGGCGACCGGCACTGTTTTTT
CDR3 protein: CASSFGRPALFF

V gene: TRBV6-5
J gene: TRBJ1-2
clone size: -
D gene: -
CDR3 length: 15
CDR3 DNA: TGTGCCAGCAGTTACCTGGGCACCCTGGCGAGTGGCTACACCTTC
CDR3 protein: CASSYLGTLASGYTF

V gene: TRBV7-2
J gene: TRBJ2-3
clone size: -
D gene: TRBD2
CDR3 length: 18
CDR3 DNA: TGTGCCAGCAGTCTAGTAGCGGGAGGGATTTTTAGCACAGATACGCAGTATTTT
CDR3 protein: CASSLVAGGIFSTDTQYF

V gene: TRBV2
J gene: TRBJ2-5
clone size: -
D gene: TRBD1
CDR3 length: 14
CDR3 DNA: TGTGCCAGCAGTGTGGTCAGGGGGCAAGAGACCCAGTACTTC
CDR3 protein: CASSVVRGQETQYF

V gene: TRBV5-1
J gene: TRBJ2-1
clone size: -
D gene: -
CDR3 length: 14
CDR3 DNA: TGCGCCAGCAGCCCGACAGAAAGCTACAATGAGCAGTTCTTC
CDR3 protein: CASSPTESYNEQFF

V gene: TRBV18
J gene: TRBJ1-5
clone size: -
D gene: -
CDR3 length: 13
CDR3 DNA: TGTGCCAGCTCACCAGCGACTCTTACACCCCAGCATTTT
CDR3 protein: CASSPATLTPQHF

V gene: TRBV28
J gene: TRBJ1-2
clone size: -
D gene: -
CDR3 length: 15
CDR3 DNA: TGTGCCAGCAGTCCCTACCTCGACAGTCCCTATGGCTACACCTTC
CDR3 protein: CASSPYLDSPYGYTF

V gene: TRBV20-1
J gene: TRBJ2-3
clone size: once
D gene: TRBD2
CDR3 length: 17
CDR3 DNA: TGCAGTGCTAGTTCGGTCGGGAGGGCTTTAGGGGTGGATACGCAGTATTTT
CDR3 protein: CSASSVGRALGVDTQYF

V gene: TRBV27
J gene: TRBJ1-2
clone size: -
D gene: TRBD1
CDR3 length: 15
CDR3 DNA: TGTGCCAGCAGTTTATCTCCGGGACAGAAATATGGCTACACCTTC
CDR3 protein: CASSLSPGQKYGYTF

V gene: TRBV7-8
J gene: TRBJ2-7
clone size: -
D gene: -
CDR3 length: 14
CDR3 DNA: TGTGCCAGCAGATATAACCAGGGAATCGACGAGCAGTACTTC
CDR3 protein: CASRYNQGIDEQYF

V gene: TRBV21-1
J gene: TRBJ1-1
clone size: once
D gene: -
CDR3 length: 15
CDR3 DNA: TGTGCCAGCATCATAGAAGACAGGGCAAACACTGAAGCTTTCTTT
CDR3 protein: CASIIEDRANTEAFF

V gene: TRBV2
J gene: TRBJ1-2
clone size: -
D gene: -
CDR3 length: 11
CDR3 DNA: TGTGCCAGCCGAGACTTGTATGGCTACACCTTC
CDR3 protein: CASRDLYGYTF

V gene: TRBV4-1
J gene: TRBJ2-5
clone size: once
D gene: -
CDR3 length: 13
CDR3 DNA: TGCGCCAGCAGCCAAGGAGGCTTCGAGACCCAGTACTTC
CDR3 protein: CASSQGGFETQYF

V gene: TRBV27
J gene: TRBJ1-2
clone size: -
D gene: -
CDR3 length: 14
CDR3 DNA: TGTGCCAGCAGTTTAAGAGGGAGAGTCGATGGCTACACCTTC
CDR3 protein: CASSLRGRVDGYTF

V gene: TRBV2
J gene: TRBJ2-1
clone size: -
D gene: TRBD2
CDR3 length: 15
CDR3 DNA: TGTGCCAGCACTTTACTGGGACTAGCCGTCCATGAGCAGTTCTTC
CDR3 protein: CASTLLGLAVHEQFF

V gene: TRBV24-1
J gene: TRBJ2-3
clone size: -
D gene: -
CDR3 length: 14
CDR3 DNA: TGTGCCACCAGGGATTCGCCAGGCACAGATACGCAGTATTTT
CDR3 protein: CATRDSPGTDTQYF

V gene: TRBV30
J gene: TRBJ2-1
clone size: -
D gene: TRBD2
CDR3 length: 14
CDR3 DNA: TGTGCCCATCAGCCGGGACTAACCTACAATGAGCAGTTCTTC
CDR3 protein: CAHQPGLTYNEQFF

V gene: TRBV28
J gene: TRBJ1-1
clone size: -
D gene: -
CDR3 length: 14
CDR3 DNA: TGTGCCAGCAGTTTACCCCGACAGAACACTGAAGCTTTCTTT
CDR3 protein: CASSLPRQNTEAFF

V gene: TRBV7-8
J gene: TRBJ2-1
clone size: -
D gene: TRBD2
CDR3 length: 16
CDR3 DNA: TGTGCCAGCAGGTTAACGGGGGGGGTATCCTACAATGAGCAGTTCTTC
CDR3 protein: CASRLTGGVSYNEQFF

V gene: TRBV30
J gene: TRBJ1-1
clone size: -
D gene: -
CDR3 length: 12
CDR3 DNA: TGTGCCTGGAGTTTCTCTTTAACAGAAGCTTTCTTT
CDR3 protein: CAWSFSLTEAFF

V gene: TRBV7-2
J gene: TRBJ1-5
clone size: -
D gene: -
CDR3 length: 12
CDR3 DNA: TGTGCCAGCAGCTCTCTAGGTCAGCCCCAGCATTTT
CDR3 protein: CASSSLGQPQHF

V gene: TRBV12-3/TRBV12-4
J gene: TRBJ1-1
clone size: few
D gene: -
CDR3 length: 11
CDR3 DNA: TGTGCCAGCAGTTTCGACACTGAAGCTTTCTTT
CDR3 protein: CASSFDTEAFF

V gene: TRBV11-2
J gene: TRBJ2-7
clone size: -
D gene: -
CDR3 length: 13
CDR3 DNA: TGTGCCAGCAGCGTTACCGGACTCCCGGGGCAGTACTTC
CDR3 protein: CASSVTGLPGQYF